This entry describes one T cell receptor (beta chain). The entry originates in a study of blood T cell repertoires in COVID-19. Across the study: COVID-19 samples, acute and convalescent, were from the United States, Italy and Spain. The analysed material was cDNA or gDNA that came from T cells, B-cell-depleted T cells, or PBMCs.

Trimming removed 0 bases at V and 7 bases at J, with 19 bases between. Per germline, CDR1 SGDLS and CDR2 YYNGEE. This CDR3 region has 16 residues. Under the authors' procedure: Estimates of nucleated cell counts were drawn from the amplification of reference gene primers. Profiling relied on immunoSEQ multiplex PCR, and the TCRdb table lists in-frame clones only, not all of them. The V and J calls and clone size are taken from that table; D and trimming were inferred from the DNA. In the table there are 55,000 to 80,000 clones, roughly 86% of which are singletons. Sequencing input: peripheral blood. The clonotype was recovered from a human donor in a cohort sampled during active COVID-19. The rearrangement uses TRBV9 and TRBJ2-5, with D perhaps TRBD1 (6 bases). The CDR3 loop reads CASSVEGVGAPWTQYF. CDR3 bases: TGTGCCAGCAGCGTAGAGGGTGTGGGGGCCCCCTGGACCCAGTACTTC.